The rows below give T cell receptor beta chains drawn from one sample of a study of T cell changes during pregnancy in multiple sclerosis. Method: immunoSEQ multiplex PCR; TCRdb's copy keeps in-frame clones and lacks some. This sample has about 49,000 clones, with around 94% found just once. The starting material was CD4+ T cells from peripheral blood mononuclear cells, obtained in the second trimester of pregnancy. The receptor set was obtained from a female donor in good health, enrolled as a control in a pregnancy study. Both conserved end residues are part of each CDR3. A D gene is named only where the DNA matches it firmly.

cdr3_aa: CASLRDTSNQPQHF
cdr3_nt: TGTGCCAGTCTACGGGACACTAGCAATCAGCCCCAGCATTTT
j_call: TRBJ1-5
d_call: .
v_call: TRBV2

cdr3_aa: CASRLQGASVNTEAFF
cdr3_nt: TGTGCCAGCAGATTACAGGGGGCTTCGGTGAACACTGAAGCTTTCTTT
j_call: TRBJ1-1
d_call: TRBD1
v_call: TRBV27

cdr3_aa: CASSVEARAAEAFF
cdr3_nt: TGTGCCAGCAGCGTAGAGGCGCGGGCAGCTGAAGCTTTCTTT
j_call: TRBJ1-1
d_call: .
v_call: TRBV9

cdr3_aa: CASRGGGETQYF
cdr3_nt: TGTGCCAGCCGGGGGGGCGGCGAGACCCAGTACTTC
j_call: TRBJ2-5
d_call: TRBD2
v_call: TRBV6-5

cdr3_aa: CASSLVSIGGENIQYF
cdr3_nt: TGTGCCAGCAGCTTAGTCTCCATCGGAGGGGAGAACATTCAGTACTTC
j_call: TRBJ2-4
d_call: .
v_call: TRBV7-2

cdr3_aa: CASSPDRGRTEAFF
cdr3_nt: TGTGCCAGCAGCCCGGACAGGGGGAGAACTGAAGCTTTCTTT
j_call: TRBJ1-1
d_call: TRBD1
v_call: TRBV7-2

cdr3_aa: CASSATGDNEKLFF
cdr3_nt: TGTGCCAGTAGTGCAACAGGGGATAATGAAAAACTGTTTTTT
j_call: TRBJ1-4
d_call: TRBD1
v_call: TRBV19

cdr3_aa: CASSIDAGGFSYEQFF
cdr3_nt: TGTGCCAGTAGTATAGATGCGGGGGGGTTCTCCTATGAGCAGTTCTTC
j_call: TRBJ2-1
d_call: TRBD2
v_call: TRBV19

cdr3_aa: CASTIGLAGGNEQFF
cdr3_nt: TGTGCCAGCACCATCGGACTAGCGGGGGGAAATGAGCAGTTCTTC
j_call: TRBJ2-1
d_call: TRBD2
v_call: TRBV6-5

cdr3_aa: CASSEAGGTTEAFF
cdr3_nt: TGTGCCAGCAGTGAAGCTGGGGGGACCACTGAAGCTTTCTTT
j_call: TRBJ1-1
d_call: .
v_call: TRBV6-1

cdr3_aa: CASSAAGANTGELFF
cdr3_nt: TGTGCCAGCTCAGCGGCAGGTGCGAACACCGGGGAGCTGTTTTTT
j_call: TRBJ2-2
d_call: .
v_call: TRBV27

cdr3_aa: CATSRDKISAYNSPLHF
cdr3_nt: TGTGCCACCAGCAGAGATAAGATTAGCGCCTATAATTCACCCCTCCACTTT
j_call: TRBJ1-6
d_call: .
v_call: TRBV15

cdr3_aa: CASSLGLLQGGEKQPQHF
cdr3_nt: TGTGCCAGCTCACTGGGGCTCTTACAGGGGGGCGAAAAGCAGCCCCAGCATTTT
j_call: TRBJ1-5
d_call: TRBD1
v_call: TRBV18

cdr3_aa: CASSLSWAAANYGYTF
cdr3_nt: TGTGCCAGCAGCTTGTCCTGGGCAGCTGCTAACTATGGCTACACCTTC
j_call: TRBJ1-2
d_call: .
v_call: TRBV5-6

cdr3_aa: CASSPLELGGNTEAFF
cdr3_nt: TGTGCCAGCAGTCCGCTCGAGTTGGGGGGGAACACTGAAGCTTTCTTT
j_call: TRBJ1-1
d_call: .
v_call: TRBV27

cdr3_aa: CASSEGGQGNSPLHF
cdr3_nt: TGTGCCAGCAGCGAGGGGGGACAGGGTAATTCACCCCTCCACTTT
j_call: TRBJ1-6
d_call: TRBD1
v_call: TRBV9